The 21 T cell receptor beta chains reported below all come from one sample, sequenced in a study of PD-1 blockade in classical Hodgkin lymphoma. The assay was immunoSEQ multiplex PCR, and TCRdb's table has in-frame clones only and misses some. Of 17,000 or so clones in the sample, 84% were seen once. The time point is: newly diagnosed, previously untreated cHL patient sample. Sequencing was carried out using peripheral blood mononuclear cells (PBMCs). Every receptor here comes from a human donor with classical Hodgkin lymphoma.

The chain couples TRBV11-3 to TRBJ2-2; D tentatively reads TRBD1 or TRBD2 (5 bases each). The CDR3 is made up of 15 amino acids. CDR1 SGHNT and CDR2 YENEEA come from the germline V gene. The V end lost 3 bases, the J end lost 6 bases, and 14 bases lay between the germline ends. Here the CDR3 DNA reads TGTGCCAGCAGCTTCTCGGGGCTCGATTCCGGGGAGCTGTTTTTT. It translates to CASSFSGLDSGELFF.

The chain employs TRBV27 and TRBJ1-2, with 8 bases fitting TRBD1. This CDR3 is 11 amino acids long. Germline lookup yields CDR1 MNHEY and CDR2 SMNVEV (reference sequence). The V gene end was trimmed by 10 bases and the J gene end by 7 bases; junction bases not matched to a gene: 5. For the CDR3, the DNA is TGTGCCACGCAGGGGGCTGGTGGCTACACCTTC. This gives the protein CATQGAGGYTF.

The genes are TRBV1 and TRBJ2-1; whether TRBD2, the table's D call, matches the DNA was not checked. TRBV1 represents a pseudogene. This CDR3 contains 9 residues. CDR3 coding DNA: TGCACCAGCACGGGGGAGCAGTTCTTC. Amino acids: CTSTGEQFF.

This chain joins TRBV10-3 and TRBJ2-1, with 16 bases matching TRBD2. Germline CDR1 reads ENHRY; CDR2 reads SYGVKD. Trimming removed 6 bases from V and 9 bases from J; junction bases left unmatched: 11. The CDR3 extends over 17 amino acids. The CDR3 DNA sequence: TGTGCCATCAGCGGGACTAGCGGGAGGGGCGTTATGTCTGAGCAGTTCTTC. Translated, it gives CAISGTSGRGVMSEQFF.

A single count supports this clone. This sequence joins TRBV5-1 and TRBJ2-6; D is possibly TRBD2 (5 bases). Trimming shortened V by 7 bases and J by 1 base, and 15 bases separated the two germline ends. Germline V gene lookup returns CDR1 SGHRS and CDR2 YFSETQ. The CDR3 loop spans 16 amino acids. The CDR3, as DNA: TGCGCCAGCGTGCTGGGAGTAGGTTCTGGGGCCAACGTCCTGACTTTC. As protein: CASVLGVGSGANVLTF. The full variable domain, in which reference TRBV5-1 and TRBJ2-6 provide the parts outside the CDR3, is KAGVTQTPRYLIKTRGQQVTLSCSPISGHRSVSWYQQTPGQGLQFLFEYFSETQRNKGNFPGRFSGRQFSNSRSEMNVSTLELGDSALYLCASVLGVGSGANVLTFGAGSRLTVL.

The chain uses TRBV4-3 and TRBJ1-3, with D unclear. V was cut by 2 bases and J by 0 bases, with 11 bases left in between. The germline V gene encodes CDR1 LGHNA and CDR2 YSLEER. The CDR3 extends over 16 amino acids. This chain's CDR3 is CASSQTYGFSGNTIYF. Written as DNA, the CDR3 is TGCGCCAGCAGCCAAACGTACGGGTTCTCTGGAAACACCATATATTTT.

This chain connects TRBV23-1 to TRBJ1-2; D is uncertain. TRBV23-1 is given ORF status, its function remaining uncertain. Trimming removed 2 bases from V and 5 bases from J, with 15 bases in between. This CDR3 spans 15 amino acids. The CDR3 coding sequence is TGCGCCAGCAGTCAAAGGAGTCTGGACCTATATGGCTACACCTTC. As protein: CASSQRSLDLYGYTF.

This chain uses TRBV19 with TRBJ1-4, with D unclear. Trimming left V 5 bases short and J 6 bases short, with 13 bases between. CDR3 length: 14 amino acids. Germline values: CDR1 LNHDA, CDR2 SQIVND (reference sequence). The CDR3 bases are TGTGCCAGTAGTCCCGCCGGGAATCATGAAAAACTGTTTTTT. Amino acids: CASSPAGNHEKLFF.

The genes are TRBV9 and TRBJ2-3; maybe TRBD2 (5 bases). Trimming removed 0 bases from V and 5 bases from J, with 16 bases in between. Germline-derived CDR1 and CDR2 are SGDLS and YYNGEE. The CDR3 covers 16 residues. As DNA, the CDR3 is TGTGCCAGCAGCGTAGGTAGCAACGCACGGGGAGATACGCAGTATTTT. Amino acids: CASSVGSNARGDTQYF.

The rearrangement uses TRBV28 and TRBJ2-3; 13 bases map to TRBD2. Germline V gene lookup returns CDR1 MDHEN and CDR2 SYDVKM. Losses at the gene ends were 5 bases for V and 3 bases for J; bases not matched to a gene: 14. The CDR3 sequence is 19 residues long. CDR3 sequence (DNA): TGTGCCAGCAGTCTGGGACTAGCGGGGATGGTGGGGGTGACAGATACGCAGTATTTT. Its translation: CASSLGLAGMVGVTDTQYF.

The genes are TRBV28 and TRBJ2-1; 7 nucleotides align to TRBD1. CDR1 and CDR2 (germline): MDHEN, SYDVKM. CDR3 length equals 15 residues. With 7 bases clipped from V and 3 bases from J, the junction kept 9 bases outside the gene matches. This CDR3 is CASTRQGTRYNEQFF. In nucleotides, the CDR3 is TGTGCCAGCACCAGACAGGGAACTCGCTACAATGAGCAGTTCTTC.

V and J are TRBV6-4 and TRBJ2-2; D may be TRBD1 (5 bases). The CDR3 has 16 residues. Trimming removed 7 bases from V and 4 bases from J, with 19 bases in between. CDR1 is MRHNA and CDR2 is SNTAGT in the germline V gene. For the CDR3, the DNA is TGTGCCAGCACCCCCTCACCAGGGCAAGGCACCGGGGAGCTGTTTTTT. Translation: CASTPSPGQGTGELFF.

The table lists this clone with a count of one. Here the CDR3 reads CASSLFAGGPSYEQYF. The CDR3 coding sequence is TGTGCCAGCAGCTTATTTGCGGGAGGGCCGTCCTACGAGCAGTACTTC. V is TRBV11-2 and J is TRBJ2-7; 9 nucleotides match TRBD2. Unmatched junction bases numbered 6, after V lost 2 bases and J lost 1 base. The germline V gene has CDR1 SGHAT and CDR2 FQNNGV. CDR3 length equals 16 residues.

This chain joins TRBV13 and TRBJ2-7; D unresolved. Germline CDR1 and CDR2: PRHDT and FYEKMQ (reference sequence). This CDR3 is built from 11 residues. Deletions cut 5 bases from V and 4 bases from J, with 6 bases between. Here the CDR3 reads CASSGLYEQYF. The CDR3 DNA is TGTGCCAGCAGCGGGCTTTACGAGCAGTACTTC. Supplemented by reference TRBV13 and TRBJ2-7, the full variable domain reads AAGVIQSPRHLIKEKRETATLKCYPIPRHDTVYWYQQGPGQDPQFLISFYEKMQSDKGSIPDRFSAQQFSDYHSELNMSSLELGDSALYFCASSGLYEQYFGPGTRLTVT.

J is TRBJ2-5 and V is TRBV6-6; TRBD1 agrees at 8 bases. Germline trimming cut 4 bases from V and 3 bases from J; bases unmatched to any gene: 7. Germline V CDR1 and CDR2: MNHNY, SVGAGI (reference sequence). The CDR3 spans 15 residues. As DNA, the CDR3 is TGTGCCAGCAGTTTCCCGGGACAGGAAAAAGAGACCCAGTACTTC. Protein product: CASSFPGQEKETQYF.

The V call is TRBV19, the J call TRBJ2-7, with D unclear. The CDR3 is made up of 13 amino acids. Germline V gene lookup returns CDR1 LNHDA and CDR2 SQIVND (reference sequence). V was trimmed by 1 base and J by 4 bases, leaving 8 bases between them. CDR3 coding DNA: TGTGCCAGTAGTATAGTAATAGGGTACGAGCAGTACTTC. It translates to CASSIVIGYEQYF.

This chain joins TRBV5-1 and TRBJ2-7, with TRBD2 matching over 7 bases. The CDR3 has 14 residues. CDR1 and CDR2 (germline): SGHRS, YFSETQ. Losses at the gene ends were 4 bases for V and 6 bases for J; bases not matched to a gene: 10. In DNA, the CDR3 is TGCGCCAGCAGCCCCGCGGGGGACCGGGGCGAGCAGTACTTC. It is translated as CASSPAGDRGEQYF.

The genes are TRBV15 and TRBJ1-2, with D possibly TRBD1 on 5 matching bases. This CDR3 region has 16 residues. Germline CDR1 LNHNV, CDR2 YYDKDF (reference sequence). V lost 0 bases and J lost 4, with 15 bases in between. The CDR3 here is CATSRDAVSGSYGYTF. CDR3 nucleotides: TGTGCCACCAGCAGAGATGCCGTCTCAGGGAGCTATGGCTACACCTTC.

The V and J genes are TRBV15 and TRBJ1-1; D possibly corresponds to TRBD1 (5 bases). V was trimmed by 4 bases and J by 12 bases, leaving 18 bases between them. The CDR3 is made up of 13 amino acids. Germline V CDR1 and CDR2: LNHNV, YYDKDF (reference sequence). In nucleotides, the CDR3 is TGTGCCACCAGCACCCCCCGCTTAGGGGCAACTTTCTTT. Protein sequence: CATSTPRLGATFF.

The chain uses TRBV5-6 and TRBJ2-5; 8 bases agree with TRBD2. The closer fit of TRBJ2-7 to the DNA end suggests the J call may be wrong. Germline values: CDR1 SGHDT, CDR2 YYEEEE. The CDR3 consists of 12 residues. The CDR3 DNA reads TGTGCCAGCACCCTAGCGGGCTACGAGCAGTACTTC. Translation gives CASTLAGYEQYF.

The V call is TRBV5-1, the J call TRBJ2-7; D gene unclear. The CDR3 consists of 16 residues. The V end was cut by 3 bases, the J end by 6 bases, with 22 bases between. Germline CDR1 SGHRS, CDR2 YFSETQ. The CDR3 nucleotides read TGCGCCAGCAGCTCGAGTAATAATCAGGCTGGTGGCGAGCAGTACTTC. This codes for CASSSSNNQAGGEQYF.